A selection of T cell receptor beta chains follows, all from one sample in a study of T-cell memory formation after mild COVID-19. A single record per CDR3 protein comes from TCRdb applying MiXCR to the 5' RACE reads. This table has 400,000 to 500,000 distinct CDR3 sequences, 20% appearing once. The specimen was PBMCs or a T cell subset sorted from them (not recorded which). The receptors were sampled from an adult woman who had mild COVID-19 (a few samples of this study predate the infection). Cell type and time point are not known. CDR3s include the opening cysteine and the closing phenylalanine or tryptophan. The order of the fields is V gene, D gene, J gene, CDR3 protein. The D gene is left open where the match is weak.

V gene: TRBV11-2; D gene: TRBD2; J gene: TRBJ2-1; CDR3 protein: CASSRGTSGNEQFF
V gene: TRBV7-9; D gene: -; J gene: TRBJ1-2; CDR3 protein: CASSLAAGPYYTF
V gene: TRBV4-1; D gene: TRBD1; J gene: TRBJ2-7; CDR3 protein: CASSQEMQGGYYEQYF
V gene: TRBV27; D gene: -; J gene: TRBJ1-5; CDR3 protein: CASSLWGRASNQPQHF
V gene: TRBV12-3/TRBV12-4; D gene: -; J gene: TRBJ1-2; CDR3 protein: CASSRATDGYTF
V gene: TRBV5-6; D gene: -; J gene: TRBJ1-5; CDR3 protein: CASSLAGRSQPQHF
V gene: TRBV7-2; D gene: -; J gene: TRBJ2-5; CDR3 protein: CASSRRRVLGQETQYF
V gene: TRBV5-1; D gene: -; J gene: TRBJ2-3; CDR3 protein: CASSRDTSTDTQYF
V gene: TRBV24-1; D gene: -; J gene: TRBJ2-3; CDR3 protein: CATSAGRQPPDTQYF
V gene: TRBV18; D gene: -; J gene: TRBJ1-1; CDR3 protein: CASSQEEAFF
V gene: TRBV27; D gene: -; J gene: TRBJ2-2; CDR3 protein: CASNNRAGELFF
V gene: TRBV7-8; D gene: TRBD1; J gene: TRBJ2-7; CDR3 protein: CASSLFGQGKVRYEQYF
V gene: TRBV4-1; D gene: -; J gene: TRBJ2-1; CDR3 protein: CASSQVEGRNEQFF
V gene: TRBV7-9; D gene: -; J gene: TRBJ1-3; CDR3 protein: CASSLARRSGNTIYF
V gene: TRBV9; D gene: TRBD2; J gene: TRBJ2-7; CDR3 protein: CASSVGVAGEQYF
V gene: TRBV2; D gene: -; J gene: TRBJ2-2; CDR3 protein: CASSESSTGELFF
V gene: TRBV7-2; D gene: -; J gene: TRBJ2-3; CDR3 protein: CASSLDSGNTDTQYF
V gene: TRBV18; D gene: TRBD1; J gene: TRBJ1-1; CDR3 protein: CASSRATGDTEAFF
V gene: TRBV2; D gene: TRBD2; J gene: TRBJ2-3; CDR3 protein: CASSEGTSSDTQYF
V gene: TRBV15; D gene: TRBD1; J gene: TRBJ2-2; CDR3 protein: CATSRGRRPRTGRTGELFF
V gene: TRBV18; D gene: -; J gene: TRBJ2-7; CDR3 protein: CASSPPGRQEGEQYF
V gene: TRBV7-8; D gene: TRBD2; J gene: TRBJ2-3; CDR3 protein: CASSYGGKRDTQYF
V gene: TRBV12-3/TRBV12-4; D gene: TRBD1; J gene: TRBJ2-7; CDR3 protein: CASSLLDRENEQYF
V gene: TRBV6-5; D gene: -; J gene: TRBJ1-6; CDR3 protein: CASSSEFNSPLHF
V gene: TRBV18; D gene: -; J gene: TRBJ1-1; CDR3 protein: CASSAGGMHTEAFF
V gene: TRBV3-1; D gene: TRBD2; J gene: TRBJ2-5; CDR3 protein: CASSQGLVGETQYF
V gene: TRBV4-2; D gene: -; J gene: TRBJ2-7; CDR3 protein: CASSQDNGRAGKYEQYF
V gene: TRBV29-1; D gene: TRBD1; J gene: TRBJ2-3; CDR3 protein: CSVDFAGGDTQYF
V gene: TRBV6-5; D gene: TRBD2; J gene: TRBJ2-1; CDR3 protein: CASGGESRLAGGLGNEQFF
V gene: TRBV5-1; D gene: -; J gene: TRBJ1-1; CDR3 protein: CASSLEGQSNTEAFF
V gene: TRBV27; D gene: -; J gene: TRBJ1-2; CDR3 protein: CASSLQGSPYGYTF
V gene: TRBV18; D gene: -; J gene: TRBJ2-5; CDR3 protein: CASSPPNGQSQETQYF
V gene: TRBV27; D gene: -; J gene: TRBJ1-2; CDR3 protein: CASRPGRGAYGYTF
V gene: TRBV5-1; D gene: TRBD1; J gene: TRBJ1-1; CDR3 protein: CASSLEGWGQVNTEAFF
V gene: TRBV19; D gene: -; J gene: TRBJ1-2; CDR3 protein: CASSISRTYYGYTF
V gene: TRBV11-2; D gene: TRBD2; J gene: TRBJ2-1; CDR3 protein: CASSLVLAGVYLGNEQFF
V gene: TRBV24-1; D gene: -; J gene: TRBJ1-4; CDR3 protein: CATSDKLNEKLFF
V gene: TRBV29-1; D gene: -; J gene: TRBJ1-2; CDR3 protein: CSVENYGYTF
V gene: TRBV6-6; D gene: TRBD2; J gene: TRBJ2-7; CDR3 protein: CASTHGGLAGGLSYEQYF
V gene: TRBV7-8; D gene: TRBD2; J gene: TRBJ2-3; CDR3 protein: CASSLGRLAGITDTQYF
V gene: TRBV29-1; D gene: TRBD2; J gene: TRBJ2-1; CDR3 protein: CSVEGEGMVNEQFF